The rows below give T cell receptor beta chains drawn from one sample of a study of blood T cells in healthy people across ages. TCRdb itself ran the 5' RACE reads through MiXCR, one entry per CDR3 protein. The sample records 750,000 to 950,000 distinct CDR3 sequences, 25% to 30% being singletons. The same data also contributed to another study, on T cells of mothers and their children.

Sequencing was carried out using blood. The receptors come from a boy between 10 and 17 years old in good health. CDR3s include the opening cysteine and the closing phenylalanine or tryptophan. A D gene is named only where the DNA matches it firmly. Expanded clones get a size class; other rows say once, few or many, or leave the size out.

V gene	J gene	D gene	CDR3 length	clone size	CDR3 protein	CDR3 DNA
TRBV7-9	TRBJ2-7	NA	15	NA	CASSRTGKWPYEQYF	TGTGCCAGCAGCCGAACAGGGAAATGGCCCTACGAGCAGTACTTC
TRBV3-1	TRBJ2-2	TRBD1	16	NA	CASSQAAGGVAGELFF	TGTGCCAGCAGCCAGGCCGCAGGGGGCGTCGCCGGGGAGCTGTTTTTT
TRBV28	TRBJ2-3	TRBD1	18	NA	CASRPWWDRGQGTDTQYF	TGTGCCAGCAGACCTTGGTGGGACAGGGGGCAGGGCACAGATACGCAGTATTTT
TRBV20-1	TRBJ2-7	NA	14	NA	CSATDSFSAYEQYF	TGCAGTGCCACGGACAGTTTTTCAGCCTACGAGCAGTACTTC
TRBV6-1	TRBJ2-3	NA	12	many	CASSSQGDTQYF	TGTGCCAGCAGTTCCCAGGGTGATACGCAGTATTTT
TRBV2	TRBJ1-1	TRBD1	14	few	CASREQGQNTEAFF	TGTGCCAGCAGGGAACAGGGGCAGAACACTGAAGCTTTCTTT
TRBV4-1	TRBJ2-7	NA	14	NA	CASSQESASYEQYF	TGCGCCAGCAGCCAAGAGTCAGCCTCCTACGAGCAGTACTTC
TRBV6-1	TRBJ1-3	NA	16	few	CASIPGTHGSGNTIYF	TGTGCCAGCATCCCCGGGACTCACGGTTCTGGAAACACCATATATTTT
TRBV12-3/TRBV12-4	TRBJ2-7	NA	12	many	CASSLRGYEQYF	TGTGCCAGCAGTTTACGGGGGTACGAGCAGTACTTC
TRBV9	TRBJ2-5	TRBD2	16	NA	CASSVAERGRGETQYF	TGTGCCAGCAGCGTAGCGGAGCGGGGCCGGGGAGAGACCCAGTACTTC
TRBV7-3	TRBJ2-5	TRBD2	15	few	CASSSSGGLFGTQYF	TGTGCCAGCAGCTCTAGCGGGGGGCTGTTTGGGACCCAGTACTTC
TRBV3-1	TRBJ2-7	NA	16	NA	CASAVGARTRPYEQYF	TGTGCCAGCGCCGTGGGGGCTAGGACTCGACCTTACGAGCAGTACTTC
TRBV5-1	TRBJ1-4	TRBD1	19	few	CASSLARPGQPTTNEKLFF	TGCGCCAGCAGCTTAGCTCGTCCGGGACAGCCTACAACTAATGAAAAACTGTTTTTT
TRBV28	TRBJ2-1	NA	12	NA	CASSYSRHEQFF	TGTGCCAGCAGTTACTCTAGGCATGAGCAGTTCTTC
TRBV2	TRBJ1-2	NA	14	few	CASSDLGDARGYTF	TGTGCCAGCAGTGATCTGGGAGACGCTAGAGGCTACACCTTC
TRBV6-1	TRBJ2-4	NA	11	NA	CASSEEDIQDF	TGTGCCAGCAGTGAGGAGGACATTCAGGACTTC
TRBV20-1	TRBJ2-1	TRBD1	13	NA	CSAQQGAYNEQFF	TGCAGTGCTCAGCAGGGGGCCTACAATGAGCAGTTCTTC
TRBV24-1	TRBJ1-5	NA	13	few	CATSPGYNQPQHF	TGTGCCACCAGTCCGGGTTACAATCAGCCCCAGCATTTT
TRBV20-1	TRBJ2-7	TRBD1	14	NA	CSAQRQGPIYEQYF	TGCAGTGCTCAAAGACAGGGGCCGATCTACGAGCAGTACTTC
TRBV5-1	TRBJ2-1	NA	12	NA	CASSADLNEQFF	TGCGCCAGCAGCGCCGATTTGAATGAGCAGTTCTTC
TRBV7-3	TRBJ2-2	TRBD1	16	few	CASSSPETGGTGELFF	TGTGCCAGCAGCTCTCCCGAGACAGGGGGTACCGGGGAGCTGTTTTTT
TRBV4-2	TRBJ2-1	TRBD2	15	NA	CASSLFSGGSGEQFF	TGTGCCAGCAGCCTCTTTAGCGGGGGCTCAGGGGAGCAGTTCTTC
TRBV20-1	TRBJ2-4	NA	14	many	CSARVGLAKNIQYF	TGCAGTGCTAGAGTGGGATTAGCCAAAAACATTCAGTACTTC
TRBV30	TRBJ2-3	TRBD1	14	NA	CAWMGRGITDTQYF	TGTGCCTGGATGGGCAGGGGGATCACAGATACGCAGTATTTT
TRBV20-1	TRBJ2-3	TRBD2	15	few	CSAGTSGGAPDTQYF	TGCAGTGCTGGGACTAGCGGGGGGGCCCCAGATACGCAGTATTTT
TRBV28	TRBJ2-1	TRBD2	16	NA	CASSLLAGGRQDEQFF	TGTGCCAGCAGTTTGTTAGCGGGGGGGCGGCAAGATGAGCAGTTCTTC
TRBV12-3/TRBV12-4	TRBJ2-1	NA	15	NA	CASSLRASSYNEQFF	TGTGCCAGCAGCCTCCGAGCAAGCTCCTACAATGAGCAGTTCTTC
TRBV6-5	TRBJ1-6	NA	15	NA	CASSYLQQSNSPLHF	TGTGCCAGCAGTTACTTACAACAGAGCAATTCACCCCTCCACTTT
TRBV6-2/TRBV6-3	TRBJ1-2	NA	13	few	CASSYRTLYGYTF	TGTGCCAGCAGTTACCGGACGTTGTATGGCTACACCTTC
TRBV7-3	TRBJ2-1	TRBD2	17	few	CASSAYLLAGGYNEQFF	TGTGCCAGCAGCGCCTATCTCCTAGCGGGGGGATACAATGAGCAGTTCTTC
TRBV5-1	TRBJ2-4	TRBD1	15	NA	CASSSYGTGVNIQYF	TGCGCCAGCAGCTCTTACGGGACAGGGGTAAACATTCAGTACTTC
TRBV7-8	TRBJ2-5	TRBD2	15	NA	CASSPPRGGLETQYF	TGTGCCAGCAGCCCGCCCCGGGGGGGGCTGGAGACCCAGTACTTC